This T cell receptor beta chain was sequenced during a study of blood T cell repertoires in COVID-19. At the level of the study: The samples span acute and convalescent COVID-19 from the United States, Italy and Spain.

Clones were sequenced by immunoSEQ multiplex PCR, and TCRdb holds only the in-frame ones, with some missing. This sample carries under 300,000 clones, 70% to 90% of them seen once, and the ten largest clones take more than 9.5%. Germline lookup yields CDR1 SNHLY and CDR2 FYNNEI. The germline V and J ends were trimmed by 4 bases and 4 bases, with 10 bases remaining between them. The CDR3 covers 14 residues. This chain connects TRBV2 to TRBJ1-4; no reliable D call. Material: peripheral blood. The TCR was taken from a woman aged 70-85 years with acute or convalescent COVID-19. Written as DNA, the CDR3 is TGTGCCAGCAGTGGGAACAGTTATAATGAAAAACTGTTTTTT. Translating gives CASSGNSYNEKLFF.